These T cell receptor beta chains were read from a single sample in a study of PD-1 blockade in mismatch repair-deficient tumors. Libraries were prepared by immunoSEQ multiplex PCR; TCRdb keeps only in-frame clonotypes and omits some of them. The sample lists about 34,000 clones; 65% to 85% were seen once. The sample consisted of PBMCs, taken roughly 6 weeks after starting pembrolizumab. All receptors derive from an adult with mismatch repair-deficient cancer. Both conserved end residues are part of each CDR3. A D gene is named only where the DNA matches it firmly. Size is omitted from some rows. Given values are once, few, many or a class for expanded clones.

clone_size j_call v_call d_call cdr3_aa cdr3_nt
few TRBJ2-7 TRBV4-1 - CASSPDRTYEQYF TGCGCCAGCAGCCCCGACAGAACCTACGAGCAGTACTTC
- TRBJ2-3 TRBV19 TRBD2 CASSRNSGRLGTSTDTQYF TGTGCCAGTAGTCGCAATAGCGGGAGGTTAGGGACTAGCACAGATACGCAGTATTTT
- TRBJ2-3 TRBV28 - CASSPPKNTQYF TGTGCCAGCAGTCCCCCAAAAAATACGCAGTATTTT
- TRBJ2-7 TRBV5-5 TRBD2 CASSFYGGSYEQYF TGTGCCAGCAGCTTTTACGGGGGGTCCTACGAGCAGTACTTC
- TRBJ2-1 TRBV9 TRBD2 CASSPSGRAVNEQFF TGTGCCAGCAGCCCTAGCGGGAGGGCAGTCAATGAGCAGTTCTTC
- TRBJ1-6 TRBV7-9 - CASSPSVFNSPLHF TGTGCCAGCAGCCCAAGCGTTTTTAATTCACCCCTCCACTTT
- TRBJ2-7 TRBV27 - CASSSGLPYEQYF TGTGCCAGCAGTTCAGGGCTACCCTACGAGCAGTACTTC
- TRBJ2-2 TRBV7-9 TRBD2 CASSLEASGFGELFF TGTGCCAGCAGCTTAGAGGCTAGCGGGTTCGGGGAGCTGTTTTTT
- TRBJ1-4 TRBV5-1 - CASSPKGGRDEKLFF TGCGCCAGCAGCCCGAAAGGGGGGAGGGATGAAAAACTGTTTTTT
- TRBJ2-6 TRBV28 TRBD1 CASSFPDRGSNVLTF TGTGCCAGCAGTTTCCCGGACAGGGGGTCCAACGTCCTGACTTTC
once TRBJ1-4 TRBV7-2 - CVLNEKLFF TGTGTCCTCAATGAAAAACTGTTTTTT
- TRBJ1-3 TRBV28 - CASSLLRTDSGNTIYF TGTGCCAGCAGTTTACTCCGGACAGACAGTGGAAACACCATATATTTT
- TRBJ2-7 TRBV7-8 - CASSSRQPYEQYF TGTGCCAGCAGTAGTAGACAGCCCTACGAGCAGTACTTC
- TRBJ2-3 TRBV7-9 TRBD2 CASSLGVSGGTDTQYF TGTGCCAGCAGCTTAGGCGTTAGCGGGGGCACAGATACGCAGTATTTT